The clone carrying this TCR beta chain showed up just a few times. The antigen remains unidentified. This sample was included in a study of cytomegalovirus exposure and HLA in healthy donors. Amplification used 60 Vbeta primers and 13 Jbeta primers. TCRdb's table, derived via immunoSEQ multiplex PCR, lists solely in-frame clones and lacks some. The table has around 96,000 clones, 65% to 80% seen once; the top ten hold about 9.5%. The CDR3 length is 17 residues. V lost 0 bases and J lost 4; bases outside the gene matches: 7. CDR1 is LGHNA and CDR2 is YNFKEQ in the germline V gene. Notes on the study in general: TCR beta chains numbering roughly 150 were designated cytomegalovirus-associated.

The sequenced material came from PBMCs. V is TRBV4-2 and J is TRBJ2-2; 8 positions match TRBD2. The sequence was collected from a man aged 25-45 years in good health and CMV-seropositive. The DNA for the CDR3 is TGTGCCAGCAGCCAAGACGGTCCGGGGGGGGCCACCGGGGAGCTGTTTTTT. It translates to CASSQDGPGGATGELFF.